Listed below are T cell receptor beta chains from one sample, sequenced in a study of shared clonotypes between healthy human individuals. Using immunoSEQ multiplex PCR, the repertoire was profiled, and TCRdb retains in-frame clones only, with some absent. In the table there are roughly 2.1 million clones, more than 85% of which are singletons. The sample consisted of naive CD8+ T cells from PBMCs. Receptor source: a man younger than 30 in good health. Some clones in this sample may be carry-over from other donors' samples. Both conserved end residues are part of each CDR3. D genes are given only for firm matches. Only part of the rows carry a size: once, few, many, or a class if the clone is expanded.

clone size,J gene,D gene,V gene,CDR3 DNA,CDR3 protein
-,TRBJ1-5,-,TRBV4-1,TGCGCCAGCAGCCAAGAGGGTGGGAAGGGGCCCCAGCATTTT,CASSQEGGKGPQHF
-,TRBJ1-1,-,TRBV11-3,TGTGCCAGCAGCTTCTCGTTGAACACTGAAGCTTTCTTT,CASSFSLNTEAFF
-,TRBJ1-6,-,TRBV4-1,TGCGCCAGCAGCCAAGAATACAGTACACCCCATAATTCACCCCTCCACTTT,CASSQEYSTPHNSPLHF
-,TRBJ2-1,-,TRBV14,TGTGCCAGCAGCCGACGGACTGTCGGCAATGAGCAGTTCTTC,CASSRRTVGNEQFF
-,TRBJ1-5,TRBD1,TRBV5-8,TGTGCCAGCAGCTTGAGACAGGGCGCTCAGCCCCAGCATTTT,CASSLRQGAQPQHF
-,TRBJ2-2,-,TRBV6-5,TGTGCCAGCAGCCTCACCGGGGCGAACACCGGGGAGCTGTTTTTT,CASSLTGANTGELFF
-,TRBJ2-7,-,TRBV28,TGTGCCAGCAGTTTTGAGGGGGGGGAATACCATTACGAGCAGTACTTC,CASSFEGGEYHYEQYF
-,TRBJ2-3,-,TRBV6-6,TGTGCCAGCAGTTACTCGACCGGACTACGCACAGATACGCAGTATTTT,CASSYSTGLRTDTQYF
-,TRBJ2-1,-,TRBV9,TGTGCCAGCAGCGTAGCTACTGGGGGTTCGGGTGAGCAGTTCTTC,CASSVATGGSGEQFF
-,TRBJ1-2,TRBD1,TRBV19,TGTGCCAGTTCCATCCGGGACAGGGGGCTAGATGGCTACACCTTC,CASSIRDRGLDGYTF
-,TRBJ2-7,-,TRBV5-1,TGCGCCAGCAGCTCTAGACAAGGACAGAGACAGACTTTATACGAGCAGTACTTC,CASSSRQGQRQTLYEQYF
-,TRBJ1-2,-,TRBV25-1,TGTGCCAGCAGTGAATTGGGTGGTTTGGACTATGGCTACACCTTC,CASSELGGLDYGYTF
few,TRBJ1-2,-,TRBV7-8,TGTGCCAGCAGCTTAGGGGGCCTCTATGGCTACACCTTC,CASSLGGLYGYTF
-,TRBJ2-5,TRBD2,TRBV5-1,TGCGCCAGCAGCGACCTAAGCGGGAGGGCCCGGGAGACCCAGTACTTC,CASSDLSGRARETQYF
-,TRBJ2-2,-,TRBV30,TGTGCCCGGAGGGGGGCTGGGGAGCTGTTTTTT,CARRGAGELFF
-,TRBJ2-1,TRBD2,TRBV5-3,TGTGCCAGAAGTCCTGGACTAGCCCAGACCTCCTACAATGAGCAGTTCTTC,CARSPGLAQTSYNEQFF
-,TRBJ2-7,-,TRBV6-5,TGTGCCAGCAGTTACTCGAAAATAGGACAGCTCGAGCAGTACTTC,CASSYSKIGQLEQYF
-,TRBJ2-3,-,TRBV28,TGTGCCAGCAGTTTATCCTTCGGGTTTCCAGATACGCAGTATTTT,CASSLSFGFPDTQYF
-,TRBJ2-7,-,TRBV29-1,TGCAGCGTTGAAGGCGCGACTCCCTACGAGCAGTACTTC,CSVEGATPYEQYF
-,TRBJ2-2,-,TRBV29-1,TGCAGCGTTTCAACAGGGATCGCGAACACCGGGGAGCTGTTTTTT,CSVSTGIANTGELFF
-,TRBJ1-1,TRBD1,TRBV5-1,TGCGCCAGCAGCTCCCGACAGGGTGGCGGCACTGAAGCTTTCTTT,CASSSRQGGGTEAFF
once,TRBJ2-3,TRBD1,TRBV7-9,TGTGCCAGCAGCTCCCGACGACAGGGCCTCACAGATACGCAGTATTTT,CASSSRRQGLTDTQYF
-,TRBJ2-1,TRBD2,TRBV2,TGTGCCAGCAGGGAAACCGGGACTAAAAGCCACAATGAGCAGTTCTTC,CASRETGTKSHNEQFF
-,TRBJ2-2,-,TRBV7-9,TGTGCCAGCAGCTTAGTTTCGGACACCGGGGAGCTGTTTTTT,CASSLVSDTGELFF
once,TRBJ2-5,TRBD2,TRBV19,TGTGCCAGTAGTCCCCAATTAGCGGGAAGCCAAGAGACCCAGTACTTC,CASSPQLAGSQETQYF
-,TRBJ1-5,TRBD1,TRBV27,TGTGCCACAAGGACAGGGGTTGTCGGTCAGCCCCAGCATTTT,CATRTGVVGQPQHF
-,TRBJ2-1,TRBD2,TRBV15,TGTGCCACCAGCGAGACTAGCGGGAAGTACAATGAGCAGTTCTTC,CATSETSGKYNEQFF
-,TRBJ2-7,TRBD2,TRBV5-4,TGTGCCAGCAGCCTTATAGCGGGAGAGGAGGACGAGCAGTACTTC,CASSLIAGEEDEQYF
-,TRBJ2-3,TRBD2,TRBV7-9,TGTGCCAGCAACCCTACCACCAGGACTAGCGGGAGTGTTCGTACGCAGTATTTT,CASNPTTRTSGSVRTQYF
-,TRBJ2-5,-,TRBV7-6,TGTGCCAGCAGCTTAAGCCCCCTGACAGAGTTTGAAGAGACCCAGTACTTC,CASSLSPLTEFEETQYF
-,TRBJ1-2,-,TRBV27,TGTGCCAGCAGATTACGGGGAGGGTATGGCTACACCTTC,CASRLRGGYGYTF
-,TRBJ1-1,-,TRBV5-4,TGTGCCAGCAGTCGTTGGGTGGGCCCCCGGAACACTGAAGCTTTCTTT,CASSRWVGPRNTEAFF
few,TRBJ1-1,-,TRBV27,TGTGCCAGCAGGACCGGGTCGACGGGCACTGAAGCTTTCTTT,CASRTGSTGTEAFF
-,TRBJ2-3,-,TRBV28,TGTGCCAGCAAAAACCGGGTGAGGGGCACAGATACGCAGTATTTT,CASKNRVRGTDTQYF
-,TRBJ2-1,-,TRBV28,TGTGCCAGCAGTGGGTTCCTCGAGCAGTTCTTC,CASSGFLEQFF
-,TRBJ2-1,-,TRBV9,TGTGCCAGCAGCACTCCTAATGAGCAGTTCTTC,CASSTPNEQFF
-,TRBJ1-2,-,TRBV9,TGTGCCAGCAGCGGATGGGCAGACGCTAACTATGGCTACACCTTC,CASSGWADANYGYTF
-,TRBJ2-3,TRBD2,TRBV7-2,TGTGCCAGCAGCTTACTAGCGGGAGTGGGGTTTAGCACAGATACGCAGTATTTT,CASSLLAGVGFSTDTQYF
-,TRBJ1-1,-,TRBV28,TGTGCCAGCAGTTTCACCGGGGACACTGAAGCTTTCTTT,CASSFTGDTEAFF
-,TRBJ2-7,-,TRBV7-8,TGTGCCAGCAGCTTAGCCCGGGACGGAACCTACGAGCAGTACTTC,CASSLARDGTYEQYF
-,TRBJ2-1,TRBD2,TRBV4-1,TGCGCCAGCAGCGGGCTAGCGGGACCCTCCTACAATGAGCAGTTCTTC,CASSGLAGPSYNEQFF
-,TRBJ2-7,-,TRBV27,TGTGCCACCGCGAACTCAGCCAATTACGAGCAGTACTTC,CATANSANYEQYF
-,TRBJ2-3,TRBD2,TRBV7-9,TGTGCCAGCAGCTCCCCCCGGTTGGGAGGGCGGGATACGCAGTATTTT,CASSSPRLGGRDTQYF
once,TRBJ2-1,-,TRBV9,TGTGCCAGCAGCGTAGGGCCTAGTGTCTACAATGAGCAGTTCTTC,CASSVGPSVYNEQFF
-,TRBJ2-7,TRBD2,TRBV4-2,TGTGCCAGCAGCCCTAGTGATACTAGCGGGAGTAATAGGGAAGTCTACGAGCAGTACTTC,CASSPSDTSGSNREVYEQYF
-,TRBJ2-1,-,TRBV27,TGTGCCAGCAGTTGGTCAAGGGGCGAAACCTACAATGAGCAGTTCTTC,CASSWSRGETYNEQFF
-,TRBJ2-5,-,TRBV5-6,TGTGCCAGCAGCTCGACCCGTCGAGGGACCCAGTACTTC,CASSSTRRGTQYF
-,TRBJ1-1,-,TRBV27,TGTGCCAGCGGGTACGGAGGTGAAGCTTTCTTT,CASGYGGEAFF
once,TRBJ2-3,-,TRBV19,TGTGCCAGTACCCCAACAATCTTGGACTTAGTGGATACGCAGTATTTT,CASTPTILDLVDTQYF
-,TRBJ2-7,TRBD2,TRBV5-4,TGTGCCAGCAGCAGCATAGCGGGAGGCATGTACGAGCAGTACTTC,CASSSIAGGMYEQYF
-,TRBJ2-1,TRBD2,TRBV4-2,TGTGCCAGCAGCCATATAGCGGGAGCCCCCTACAATGAGCAGTTCTTC,CASSHIAGAPYNEQFF
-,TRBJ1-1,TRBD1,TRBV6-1,TGTGCCAGCAGTGAAAGGGACAGGGTTTGGAGCACTGAAGCTTTCTTT,CASSERDRVWSTEAFF
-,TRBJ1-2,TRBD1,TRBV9,TGTGCCAGCAGCGTGAGACAGGGGGCTAACTATGGCTACACCTTC,CASSVRQGANYGYTF
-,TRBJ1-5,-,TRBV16,TGTGCCAGCAGCCACCAAGATCAGCCCCAGCATTTT,CASSHQDQPQHF
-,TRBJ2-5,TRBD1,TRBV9,TGTGCCAGCAGCGGTAGGGGACAGGGGCGCTGGGAGACCCAGTACTTC,CASSGRGQGRWETQYF